This TCR beta chain was identified in a study of cytomegalovirus exposure and HLA in healthy donors. Points from the study as a whole: Some V segments could not be told apart, so they were left out, TRBV6-2 and TRBV6-3 among them. It was only CMV serostatus that was available as immune exposure information.

Germline assignment: CDR1 LNHNV and CDR2 YYDKDF (reference sequence). There are 13 residues in the CDR3. Trimming cost V 1 base and J 6 bases, with 10 bases left between them. 13 Jbeta primers and 60 Vbeta primers were used for the PCR. The table came from immunoSEQ multiplex PCR; TCRdb's copy has only in-frame clones and leaves some out. The table shows about 160,000 clones, with roughly 82% occurring only once. A word on this clone: The antigen is not known.

The chain recombines TRBV15 with TRBJ2-7; possible D gene TRBD1, 5 bases. This receptor was obtained from a man in his fifties in good health and CMV-seropositive. The sequenced material came from PBMCs. Here the CDR3 DNA reads TGTGCCACCAGCAGAGTGATAGACAGCGAGCAGTACTTC. Its translation is CATSRVIDSEQYF.